This is a list of T cell receptor beta chains from one sample in a study of vaccination and CD4 T cells after COVID-19. Their antigen targets remain unknown. TCRdb passed the PCR reads through MiXCR, listing each CDR3 protein once. The sample lists approximately 13,000 distinct CDR3 sequences; just over 35% were seen once. Sequenced: cultured CD4+ T cells from blood. These TCRs come from a human donor with COVID-19. Each CDR3 is given with its conserved first and last residue. A D gene is named only where the DNA matches it firmly. Clone size is not always given. Where it is, it says once, few, many or a class for expanded clones.

j_call	v_call	clone_size	d_call	cdr3_nt	cdr3_aa
TRBJ1-1	TRBV6-5	-	-	TGTGCCAGCAGTTCCCAGGGTAATGAAGCTTTCTTT	CASSSQGNEAFF
TRBJ2-3	TRBV5-1	-	-	TGCGCCAGCACTAGTCAGAAGGCAGATACGCAGTATTTT	CASTSQKADTQYF
TRBJ2-5	TRBV2	-	-	TGTGCCAGCAGTGTAGGAATCAGCGGAGAGACCCAGTACTTC	CASSVGISGETQYF
TRBJ2-7	TRBV20-1	medium-sized	-	TGCAGTGCTAGAGATCCGGCGGGGATATACGAGCAGTACTTC	CSARDPAGIYEQYF
TRBJ1-5	TRBV4-1	-	-	TGCGCCAGCAGCCAATTGGACCTCATTAGTGGCAATCAGCCCCAGCATTTT	CASSQLDLISGNQPQHF
TRBJ1-1	TRBV6-5	few	-	TGTGCCAGCAGTTACTCGGGGCAGATGAACACTGAAGCTTTCTTT	CASSYSGQMNTEAFF
TRBJ2-7	TRBV7-2	-	-	TGTGCCAGCAGCTTAGACGACGCCTACGAGCAGTACTTC	CASSLDDAYEQYF
TRBJ1-6	TRBV30	few	-	TGTGCCTGGAGGATGGGAGTGTCACCCCTCCACTTT	CAWRMGVSPLHF
TRBJ2-5	TRBV18	-	TRBD2	TGTGCCAGCTCGATTGGACTAGCGGGGGGCAACGGGGAGACCCAGTACTTC	CASSIGLAGGNGETQYF
TRBJ1-2	TRBV10-3	-	-	TGTGCCATCTCCCGACCGGGTACTAACTATGGCTACACCTTC	CAISRPGTNYGYTF
TRBJ1-2	TRBV6-5	-	TRBD1	TGTGCCAGCAGTTTCAGGGACAGCGCCCCTGAAAACTATGGCTACACCTTC	CASSFRDSAPENYGYTF
TRBJ2-5	TRBV2	few	-	TGTGCCAGCAGTATGAGGACGGGTGGGGAGACCCAGTACTTC	CASSMRTGGETQYF
TRBJ1-5	TRBV30	-	-	TGTGCCTGGAGGGACAGTGACAATCAGCCCCAGCATTTT	CAWRDSDNQPQHF
TRBJ1-5	TRBV20-1	few	-	TGCAGTGCTAGAGAGCGGGGGAGGAGCAATCAGCCCCAGCATTTT	CSARERGRSNQPQHF
TRBJ2-1	TRBV5-1	few	-	TGCGCCAGCAGCTGGGGACGGTGGAATGAGCAGTTCTTC	CASSWGRWNEQFF
TRBJ2-7	TRBV7-2	few	TRBD2	TGTGCCAGCAGGCCAGCGGGGGTGGCCTACGAGCAGTACTTC	CASRPAGVAYEQYF
TRBJ2-1	TRBV6-2/TRBV6-3	-	TRBD2	TGTGCCAGCACATCTAGCGGGGGGGCCGAGGAGCAGTTCTTC	CASTSSGGAEEQFF
TRBJ1-5	TRBV10-1	few	-	TGCGCCAGCACCTCCGGGGGCGTCTTTAGCAATCAGCCCCAGCATTTT	CASTSGGVFSNQPQHF
TRBJ1-1	TRBV7-2	few	TRBD1	TGTGCCAGCAGAACGGGGACAGTTAACACTGAAGCTTTCTTT	CASRTGTVNTEAFF
TRBJ2-7	TRBV6-1	-	TRBD1	TGTGCCAGCAGAATACAGGGGGGCGGGTACGAGCAGTACTTC	CASRIQGGGYEQYF
TRBJ2-3	TRBV29-1	-	-	TGCAGCGTCTCCGGTAGGGTTTTAGATACGCAGTATTTT	CSVSGRVLDTQYF
TRBJ2-7	TRBV5-4	-	TRBD1	TGTGCCAGCAGCTCGTTAGCCCCTCGGACAGGTTCCCACGAGCAGTACTTC	CASSSLAPRTGSHEQYF
TRBJ1-2	TRBV20-1	-	TRBD1	TGCAGTGCGGATCCGGGACAGGGGGACGGTGGCTACACCTTC	CSADPGQGDGGYTF
TRBJ1-5	TRBV19	-	-	TGTGCCAGTAGTATTAGTCGGGTTGGTAATCAGCCCCAGCATTTT	CASSISRVGNQPQHF
TRBJ1-1	TRBV18	few	TRBD1	TGTGCCAGCTCACAGGACAGGAACTATGAAGCTTTCTTT	CASSQDRNYEAFF
TRBJ2-3	TRBV7-2	-	TRBD1	TGTGCCAGCACCCGGGACAGGGCACCAGATACGCAGTATTTT	CASTRDRAPDTQYF
TRBJ1-5	TRBV28	-	TRBD1	TGTGCCAGCAGTTTCCGAAAGACAGGGAATCAGCCCCAGCATTTT	CASSFRKTGNQPQHF
TRBJ1-5	TRBV12-3/TRBV12-4	few	TRBD1	TGTGCCAGCAGATTGACAGGGTTACTCAATCAGCCCCAGCATTTT	CASRLTGLLNQPQHF
TRBJ2-7	TRBV6-2/TRBV6-3	once	-	TGTGCCAGCAGTCTGTACAGTGGCTACGAGCAGTACTTC	CASSLYSGYEQYF
TRBJ2-2	TRBV6-2/TRBV6-3	-	TRBD2	TGTGCCAGCAGGGGAGGGACTAGCGGGACGAACACCGGGGAGCTGTTTTTT	CASRGGTSGTNTGELFF
TRBJ2-2	TRBV5-4	-	-	TGTGCCAGCAGCAAGGGACGTGCGAACACCGGGGAGCTGTTTTTT	CASSKGRANTGELFF
TRBJ1-2	TRBV6-1	few	TRBD1	TGTGCCAGCACCATAGGGACAGGGGGCGCTTATGGCTACACCTTC	CASTIGTGGAYGYTF
TRBJ2-7	TRBV11-2	-	TRBD1	TGTGCCAGCAGTCGGGGACAGACCTACGAGCAGTACTTC	CASSRGQTYEQYF
TRBJ2-7	TRBV7-9	few	-	TGTGCCAGCAGCCAAGGGGGGGGCTCCTCCTACGAGCAGTACTTC	CASSQGGGSSYEQYF
TRBJ1-5	TRBV7-8	-	TRBD1	TGTGCCAGCAGCCAAAACGACAGGGGTAGAAATCAGCCCCAGCATTTT	CASSQNDRGRNQPQHF
TRBJ2-2	TRBV30	-	-	TGTGCCTGGAGTGACGGGGGCCGGGAGCTGTTTTTT	CAWSDGGRELFF
TRBJ1-3	TRBV30	few	-	TGTGCCTGGAGTGCTGGGACACCACTCTCTGGAAACACCATATATTTT	CAWSAGTPLSGNTIYF
TRBJ1-5	TRBV28	few	-	TGTGCCAGCAGTTTATTGGGCGATTATAGCAATCAGCCCCAGCATTTT	CASSLLGDYSNQPQHF
TRBJ2-2	TRBV12-3/TRBV12-4	-	-	TGTGCCAGCGGGCCGGGACACGGCACCGGGGAGCTGTTTTTT	CASGPGHGTGELFF
TRBJ2-5	TRBV5-1	few	-	TGCGCCAGCAGCGGGATAGGGGGGTTGAGAGAGACCCAGTACTTC	CASSGIGGLRETQYF
TRBJ2-7	TRBV6-1	few	-	TGTGCCAGCTCGGGGCCCTCCTACGAGCAGTACTTC	CASSGPSYEQYF
TRBJ2-1	TRBV5-4	-	TRBD2	TGTGCCAGCAGCTTGGCTAGCGGGGGTAGGGAGCAGTTCTTC	CASSLASGGREQFF
TRBJ2-1	TRBV20-1	once	TRBD2	TGCAGTGCTAGAGAACCGGGACTAGCGGGGGCTAAGCAGTTCTTC	CSAREPGLAGAKQFF
TRBJ1-6	TRBV7-8	few	-	TGTGCCAGCAGCTTAGGGGGAACCCAAAGCTCCTATAATTCACCCCTCCACTTT	CASSLGGTQSSYNSPLHF
TRBJ1-2	TRBV7-9	-	-	TGTGCCAGCAGCTTAGAAGGGGGTGGTGGCTACACCTTC	CASSLEGGGGYTF
TRBJ1-1	TRBV6-5	few	-	TGTGCCAGCAGTTATTGGGCCGGCGGCAAAAGGGGTGAAGCTTTCTTT	CASSYWAGGKRGEAFF
TRBJ2-7	TRBV5-8	-	TRBD1	TGTGCCAGCAGCTTACGATCCGGGACAGGGGGTATCAACGAGCAGTACTTC	CASSLRSGTGGINEQYF
TRBJ1-6	TRBV30	-	TRBD1	TGTGCCTGGAGTTTAGAAGGGGGCCCCTATAATTCACCCCTCCACTTT	CAWSLEGGPYNSPLHF
TRBJ2-3	TRBV11-3	-	-	TGTGCCAGCAGCCTAAGAAGGACAGATACGCAGTATTTT	CASSLRRTDTQYF
TRBJ2-3	TRBV7-8	few	TRBD2	TGTGCCAGCAGCCCCACCGGGACTAGCTCCCGGGACACGCAGTATTTT	CASSPTGTSSRDTQYF
TRBJ1-1	TRBV4-2	-	-	TGTGCCAGCAGCCGCGACAGACACACTGAAGCTTTCTTT	CASSRDRHTEAFF
TRBJ2-5	TRBV27	-	TRBD2	TGTGCCAGCAGTGCACCATCTAGCGGGGGTTCGACCCAGTACTTC	CASSAPSSGGSTQYF
TRBJ2-7	TRBV5-1	-	-	TGCGCCAGCGCGGACCACCTGGGCTCCTACGAGCAGTACTTC	CASADHLGSYEQYF
TRBJ2-1	TRBV20-1	-	-	TGCAGTGCCTCTAGCGGGACAGGCTCCTACAATGAGCAGTTCTTC	CSASSGTGSYNEQFF
TRBJ1-2	TRBV7-2	few	-	TGTGCCAGCAGCTTAGCGGGTAATCTCGACTATGGCTACACCTTC	CASSLAGNLDYGYTF
TRBJ1-5	TRBV6-2/TRBV6-3	few	-	TGTGCCAGCAGTTGGGGAGGGTCCCGCAATCAGCCCCAGCATTTT	CASSWGGSRNQPQHF
TRBJ1-3	TRBV30	few	-	TGTGCCTGGACCCCCCGGGGTGGGACTGGAAACACCATATATTTT	CAWTPRGGTGNTIYF